The T cell receptor beta chain under discussion was sequenced for a study of blood T cell repertoires in COVID-19. From germline, CDR1 is SGHNT and CDR2 YENEEA. Trimming stripped 4 bases from V and 0 bases from J, with 7 bases between. The CDR3 is made up of 14 amino acids. In Seattle, patients joined the study during active infection and were tracked longitudinally. Under the authors' procedure: Quantification of nucleated cells was approximated via reference gene primer amplification. Generated by immunoSEQ multiplex PCR, the TCRdb table keeps only in-frame clones and is missing some. That table is the source of V, J and clone size, and D and trimming were worked out from the DNA. The sample yields around 370,000 clones, 87% seen once.

Sequenced input: peripheral blood. The chain has TRBV11-3 and TRBJ2-1; tentative D call: TRBD2 (5 bases). This TCR came from a woman aged 50 to 60 with COVID-19, enrolled during active disease. CDR3 residues: CASSSTSSYNEQFF. Written as DNA, the CDR3 is TGTGCCAGCAGCTCTACTAGCTCCTACAATGAGCAGTTCTTC.